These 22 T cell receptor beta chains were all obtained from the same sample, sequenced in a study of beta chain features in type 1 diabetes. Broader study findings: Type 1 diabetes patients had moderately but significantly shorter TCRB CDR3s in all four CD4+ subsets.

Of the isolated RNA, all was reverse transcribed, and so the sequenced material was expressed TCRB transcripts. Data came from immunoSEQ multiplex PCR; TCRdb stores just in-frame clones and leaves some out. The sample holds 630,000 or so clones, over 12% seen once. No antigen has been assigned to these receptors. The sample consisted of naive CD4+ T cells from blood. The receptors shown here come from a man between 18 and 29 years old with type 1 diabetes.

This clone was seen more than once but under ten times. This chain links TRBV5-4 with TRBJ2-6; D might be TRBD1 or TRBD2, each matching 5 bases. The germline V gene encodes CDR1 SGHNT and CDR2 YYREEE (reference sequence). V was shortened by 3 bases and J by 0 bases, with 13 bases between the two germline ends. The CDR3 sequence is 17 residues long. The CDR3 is CASSWGTLSSGANVLTF. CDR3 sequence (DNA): TGTGCCAGCAGCTGGGGGACCTTGAGCTCTGGGGCCAACGTCCTGACTTTC.

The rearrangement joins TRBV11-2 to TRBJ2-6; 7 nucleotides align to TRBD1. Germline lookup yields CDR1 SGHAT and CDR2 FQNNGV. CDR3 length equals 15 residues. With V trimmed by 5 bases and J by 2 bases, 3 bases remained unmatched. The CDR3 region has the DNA TGTGCCAGCAGCGTAACAGGGGCTGGGGCCAACGTCCTGACTTTC. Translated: CASSVTGAGANVLTF.

CDR3 in DNA: TGTGCCTGGAGTGCCAAGACGGGGGCAGGGTCCTACGAGCAGTACTTC. It is translated as CAWSAKTGAGSYEQYF. The rearrangement uses TRBV30 and TRBJ2-7; perhaps D is TRBD1 or TRBD2 (6 bases each). Trimming removed 1 base from V and 1 base from J, with 17 bases in between. There are 16 residues in the CDR3. Germline V gives CDR1 GTSNPN, CDR2 SVGIG (reference sequence). Together with reference TRBV30 and TRBJ2-7, the CDR3 gives the full variable domain: SQTIHQWPATLVQPVGSPLSLECTVEGTSNPNLYWYRQAAGRGLQLLFYSVGIGQISSEVPQNLSASRPQDRQFILSSKKLLLSDSGFYLCAWSAKTGAGSYEQYFGPGTRLTVT.

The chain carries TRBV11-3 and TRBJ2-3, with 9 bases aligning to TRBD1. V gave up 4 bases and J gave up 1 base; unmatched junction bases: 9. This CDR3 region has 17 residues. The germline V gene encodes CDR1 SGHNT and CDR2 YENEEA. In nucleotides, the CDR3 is TGTGCCAGCAGCTCCCATGGGGGACAGGGAGGCACAGATACGCAGTATTTT. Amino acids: CASSSHGGQGGTDTQYF.

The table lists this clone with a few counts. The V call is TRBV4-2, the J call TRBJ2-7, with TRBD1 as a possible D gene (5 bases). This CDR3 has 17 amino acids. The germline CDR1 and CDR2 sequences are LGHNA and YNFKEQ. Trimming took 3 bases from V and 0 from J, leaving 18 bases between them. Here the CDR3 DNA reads TGTGCCAGCAGCCAGGGGCCCGAGACACGAAGCTCCTACGAGCAGTACTTC. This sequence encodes CASSQGPETRSSYEQYF.

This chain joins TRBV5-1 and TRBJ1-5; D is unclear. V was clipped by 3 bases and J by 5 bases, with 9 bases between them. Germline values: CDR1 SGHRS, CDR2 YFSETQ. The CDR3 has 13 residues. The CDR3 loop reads CASSSGDDQPQHF. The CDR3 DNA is TGCGCCAGCAGCTCCGGAGACGATCAGCCCCAGCATTTT.

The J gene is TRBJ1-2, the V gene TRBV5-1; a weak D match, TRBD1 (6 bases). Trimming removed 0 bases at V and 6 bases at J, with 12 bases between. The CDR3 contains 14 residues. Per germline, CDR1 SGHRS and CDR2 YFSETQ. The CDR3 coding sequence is TGCGCCAGCAGCTTGGTTCCAGGGACACATGGCTACACCTTC. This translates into CASSLVPGTHGYTF.

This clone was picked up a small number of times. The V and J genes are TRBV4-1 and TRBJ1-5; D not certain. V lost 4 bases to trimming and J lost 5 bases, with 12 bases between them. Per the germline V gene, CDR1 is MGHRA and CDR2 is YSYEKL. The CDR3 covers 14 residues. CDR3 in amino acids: CASSLTTLDQPQHF. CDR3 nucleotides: TGCGCCAGCAGCCTGACAACGTTGGATCAGCCCCAGCATTTT.

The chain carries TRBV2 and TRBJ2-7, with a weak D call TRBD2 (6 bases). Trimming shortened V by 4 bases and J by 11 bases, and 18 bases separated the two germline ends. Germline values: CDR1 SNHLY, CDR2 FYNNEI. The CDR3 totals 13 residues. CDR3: CASSAGRGEAEYF. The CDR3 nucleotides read TGTGCCAGCAGTGCAGGTCGAGGGGAGGCGGAGTACTTC.

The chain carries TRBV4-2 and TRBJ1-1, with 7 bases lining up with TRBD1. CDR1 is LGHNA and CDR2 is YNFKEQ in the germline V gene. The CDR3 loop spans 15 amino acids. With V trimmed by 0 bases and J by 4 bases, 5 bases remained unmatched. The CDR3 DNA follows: TGTGCCAGCAGCCAAGATATACAGGGGCGCACTGAAGCTTTCTTT. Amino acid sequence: CASSQDIQGRTEAFF.

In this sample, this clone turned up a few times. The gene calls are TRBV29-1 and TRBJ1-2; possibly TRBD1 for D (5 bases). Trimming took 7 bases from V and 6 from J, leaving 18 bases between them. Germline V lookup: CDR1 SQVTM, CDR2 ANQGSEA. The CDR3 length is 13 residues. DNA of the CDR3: TGCAGCGCCGGAGGCAGGGAAGAAGATGGCTACACCTTC. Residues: CSAGGREEDGYTF.

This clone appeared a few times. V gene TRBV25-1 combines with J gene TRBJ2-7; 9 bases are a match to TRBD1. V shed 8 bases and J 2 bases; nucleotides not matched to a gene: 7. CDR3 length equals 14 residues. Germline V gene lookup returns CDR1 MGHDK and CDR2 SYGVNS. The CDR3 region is CASGRTGATYEQYF. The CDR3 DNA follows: TGTGCCAGCGGGCGGACAGGGGCGACCTACGAGCAGTACTTC.

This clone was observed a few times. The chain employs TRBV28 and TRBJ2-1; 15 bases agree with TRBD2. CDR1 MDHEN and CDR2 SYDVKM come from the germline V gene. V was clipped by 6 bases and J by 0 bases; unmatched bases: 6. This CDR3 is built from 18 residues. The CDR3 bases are TGTGCCAGCAGGATGGGACTAGCGGGGGGAAGCTCCTACAATGAGCAGTTCTTC. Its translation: CASRMGLAGGSSYNEQFF. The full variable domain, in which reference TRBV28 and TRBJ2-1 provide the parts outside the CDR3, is DVKVTQSSRYLVKRTGEKVFLECVQDMDHENMFWYRQDPGLGLRLIYFSYDVKMKEKGDIPEGYSVSREKKERFSLILESASTNQTSMYLCASRMGLAGGSSYNEQFFGPGTRLTVL.

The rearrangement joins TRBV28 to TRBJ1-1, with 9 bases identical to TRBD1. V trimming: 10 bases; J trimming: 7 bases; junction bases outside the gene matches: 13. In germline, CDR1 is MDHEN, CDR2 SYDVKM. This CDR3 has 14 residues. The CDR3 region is CAINNWDRVNEAFF. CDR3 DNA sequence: TGTGCCATCAACAATTGGGACAGGGTTAATGAAGCTTTCTTT.

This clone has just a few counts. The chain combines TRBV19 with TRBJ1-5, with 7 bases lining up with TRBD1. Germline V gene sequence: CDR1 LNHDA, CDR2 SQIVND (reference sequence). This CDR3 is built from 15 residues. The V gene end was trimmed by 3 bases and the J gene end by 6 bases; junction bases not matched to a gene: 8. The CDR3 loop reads CASSMGAGGAQPQHF. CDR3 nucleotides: TGTGCCAGTAGTATGGGGGCAGGGGGGGCTCAGCCCCAGCATTTT.

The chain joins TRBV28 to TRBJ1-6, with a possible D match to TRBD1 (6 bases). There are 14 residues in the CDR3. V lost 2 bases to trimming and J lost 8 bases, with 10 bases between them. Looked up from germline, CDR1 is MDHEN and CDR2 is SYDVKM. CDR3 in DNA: TGTGCCAGCAGTTTAGGGGACAACTATTCACCCCTCCACTTT. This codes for CASSLGDNYSPLHF.

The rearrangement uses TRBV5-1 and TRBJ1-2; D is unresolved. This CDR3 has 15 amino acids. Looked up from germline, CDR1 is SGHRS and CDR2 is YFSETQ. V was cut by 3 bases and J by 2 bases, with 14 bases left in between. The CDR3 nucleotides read TGCGCCAGCAGCTCGCTACCGACAAGCAACTATGGCTACACCTTC. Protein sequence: CASSSLPTSNYGYTF.

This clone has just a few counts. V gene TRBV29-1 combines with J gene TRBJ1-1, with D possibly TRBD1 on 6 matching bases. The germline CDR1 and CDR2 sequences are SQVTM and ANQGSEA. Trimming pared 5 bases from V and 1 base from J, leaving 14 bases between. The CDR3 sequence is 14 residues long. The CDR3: CSVSTQGQNTEAFF. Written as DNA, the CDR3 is TGCAGCGTTTCGACCCAGGGACAGAACACTGAAGCTTTCTTT.

This CDR3 reads CASSPTGRGQGAGTQYF. CDR3 DNA sequence: TGTGCCAGCAGCCCTACCGGTCGCGGACAGGGGGCAGGGACCCAGTACTTC. The chain links TRBV27 to TRBJ2-5, with 11 bases lining up with TRBD1. The trim removed 6 bases at V and 7 bases at J, leaving 16 bases unmatched. This CDR3 is 17 amino acids long. From germline, CDR1 is MNHEY and CDR2 SMNVEV (reference sequence).

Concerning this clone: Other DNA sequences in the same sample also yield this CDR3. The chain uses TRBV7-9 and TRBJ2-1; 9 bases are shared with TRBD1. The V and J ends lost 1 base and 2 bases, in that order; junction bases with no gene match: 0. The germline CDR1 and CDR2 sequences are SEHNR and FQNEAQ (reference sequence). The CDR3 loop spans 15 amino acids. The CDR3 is CASSLGQGAYNEQFF. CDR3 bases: TGTGCCAGCAGCTTAGGACAGGGGGCCTACAATGAGCAGTTCTTC.

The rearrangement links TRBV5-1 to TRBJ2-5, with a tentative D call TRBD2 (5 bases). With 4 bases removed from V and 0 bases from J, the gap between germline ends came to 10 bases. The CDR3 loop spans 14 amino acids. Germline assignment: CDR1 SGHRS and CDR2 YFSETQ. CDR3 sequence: CASSRWTDQETQYF. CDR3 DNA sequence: TGCGCCAGCAGCCGATGGACTGACCAAGAGACCCAGTACTTC.

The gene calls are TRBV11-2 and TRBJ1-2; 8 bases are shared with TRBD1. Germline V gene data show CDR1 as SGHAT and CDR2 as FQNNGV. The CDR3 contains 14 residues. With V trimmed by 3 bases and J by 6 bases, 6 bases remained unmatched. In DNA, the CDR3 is TGTGCCAGCAGCTTCGGACAGGGTTATAATGGCTACACCTTC. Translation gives CASSFGQGYNGYTF.